This entry is about one T cell receptor beta chain. The data were produced by immunoSEQ multiplex PCR, yet TCRdb's version contains in-frame clones alone and is incomplete. The sample has about 410,000 clones, roughly 91% seen once. This specimen comes from a study of blood T cell repertoires in COVID-19. As for the study in general: Sources were T cells, B-cell-depleted T cells, or PBMCs; the material itself was cDNA or gDNA.

CDR3 length: 15 residues. Germline CDR1 reads SNHLY; CDR2 reads FYNNEI. The V gene lost 4 bases and the J gene lost 5 bases, with 14 bases spanning the gap. Each participant's cohort was designated according to participant-reported clinical history. Donors in Cohort 3 who had recovered were those with two negative PCRs, healthcare professional clearance, or resolution of their symptoms. V usage is TRBV2 and J usage is TRBJ1-4, with a tentative D call TRBD1 (6 bases). The sequenced material came from PBMCs or T cells enriched from blood (not recorded which). This clonotype originated in a man between 18 and 35 years old who had recovered from COVID-19. CDR3 sequence (DNA): TGTGCCAGCAGTGGAGACAGGAGACAAAATGAAAAACTGTTTTTT. Its protein product is CASSGDRRQNEKLFF. The whole variable domain, remainder taken from reference TRBV2 and TRBJ1-4, is EPEVTQTPSHQVTQMGQEVILRCVPISNHLYFYWYRQILGQKVEFLVSFYNNEISEKSEIFDDQFSVERPDGSNFTLKIRSTKLEDSAMYFCASSGDRRQNEKLFFGSGTQLSVL.